One sample yielded the 9 T cell receptor beta chains listed below, sequenced in a study of T cells in women clearing cervical HPV infection. Using immunoSEQ multiplex PCR, the repertoire was profiled, and TCRdb retains in-frame clones only, with some absent. The sample's table shows fewer than 35,000 clones. The sample comprised blood buffy coat. The receptors were gathered from a woman between 18 and 69 years old with a cervical HPV16 infection that either progressed to CIN3+ or cleared (not recorded which).

Note on this clone: The CDR3 goes on 3 residues after the read ends, and that part is filled in from the germline J gene. The genes are TRBV6-2 or TRBV6-3 and TRBJ2-7; weak D call: TRBD2 (5 bases). The length of the CDR3 is 16 residues. V was trimmed by 6 bases and J by 1 base, leaving 19 bases between them. CDR1 and CDR2 (germline): MNHEY, SVGEGT. The covered CDR3 bases are TGTGCCAGCAGGCCCCCCCTCGGGGAAAGGTCCTACGAG. It is translated as CASRPPLGERSYE. The full CDR3 sequence reads CASRPPLGERSYEQYF.

Details on this clone: The read halts 3 residues ahead of the CDR3 end, with the missing end drawn from the germline J gene. The chain links TRBV28 to TRBJ1-4; a weak D match, TRBD1 (6 bases). Deletions cut 6 bases from V and 2 bases from J, with 13 bases between. The germline V gene has CDR1 MDHEN and CDR2 SYDVKM. There are 15 residues in the CDR3. CDR3 DNA (partial): TGTGCCAGCAGCTCCGTCCAGGGGACTAATGAAAAA. Translating gives CASSSVQGTNEK. The full CDR3 reads CASSSVQGTNEKLFF.

As for this clone: The read stops 3 residues short of the end of the CDR3; the missing end is completed from the germline J gene. This sequence joins TRBV18 and TRBJ2-7, with a possible D match to TRBD1 (5 bases). Looked up from germline, CDR1 is KGHSH and CDR2 is LQKENI. The CDR3 contains 13 residues. Trimming stripped 4 bases from V and 3 bases from J, with 10 bases between. The CDR3 here is CASSRQGRYEQYF. The CDR3 bases that were read are TGTGCCAGCTCACGTCAGGGTCGCTACGAG. The whole variable domain, remainder taken from reference TRBV18 and TRBJ2-7, is NAGVMQNPRHLVRRRGQEARLRCSPMKGHSHVYWYRQLPEEGLKFMVYLQKENIIDESGMPKERFSAEFPKEGPSILRIQQVVRGDSAAYFCASSRQGRYEQYFGPGTRLTVT.

Comments on this clone: The CDR3 goes on 3 residues after the read ends, and that part is filled in from the germline J gene. V usage is TRBV5-1 and J usage is TRBJ2-5, with TRBD2 matching over 8 bases. Germline V CDR1 and CDR2: SGHRS, YFSETQ. The CDR3 contains 14 residues. The V gene end was trimmed by 0 bases and the J gene end by 4 bases; junction bases not matched to a gene: 2. The CDR3 loop reads CASSLVSGRETQYF. The sequenced CDR3 bases are TGCGCCAGCAGCTTGGTCAGCGGGAGAGAGACC.

CDR3 sequence: CASSLHDGGTGEQYF. The covered CDR3 bases are TGTGCCAGCAGCTTACACGACGGGGGGACGGGCGAG. This chain uses TRBV11-1 with TRBJ2-7, with 7 bases fitting TRBD2. The read comes to an end 3 residues before the CDR3 does, leaving the germline J gene to fill in the end. V trimming: 2 bases; J trimming: 6 bases; junction bases outside the gene matches: 10. Germline-derived CDR1 and CDR2 are SGHAT and FQDESV (reference sequence). This CDR3 has 15 residues.

On this clone: Read data end 3 residues before the CDR3 end; the end is taken from the germline J gene. The gene calls are TRBV4-2 and TRBJ2-2, with D perhaps TRBD1 (6 bases). Trimming cost V 4 bases and J 7 bases, with 19 bases left between them. Looked up from germline, CDR1 is LGHNA and CDR2 is YNFKEQ. The CDR3 is 16 amino acids. The CDR3 loop reads CASSLSSGERRGELFF. CDR3 DNA (partial): TGTGCCAGCAGCCTATCCTCAGGGGAAAGGCGCGGGGAG.

For this clone: The CDR3 extends 3 residues past the end of the read, so its final part is completed from the germline J gene. The J gene is TRBJ1-6, the V gene TRBV11-2, with a possible D match to TRBD1 (6 bases). This CDR3 contains 15 residues. Germline-derived CDR1 and CDR2 are SGHAT and FQNNGV. V lost 5 bases and J 8 bases, leaving 16 bases between the germline ends. Here the CDR3 reads CASSLTGREDSPLHF. CDR3 bases read: TGTGCCAGCAGCCTCACAGGGAGAGAGGATTCACCC.

The CDR3 bases that were read are TGTGCCAGCAGCTTTATTACAGGTGAC. Amino acid sequence: CASSFITGD. In full, the CDR3 is CASSFITGDAFF. The chain uses TRBV7-9 and TRBJ1-1, with D possibly being TRBD1 (5 bases). Read sequence stops 3 residues before the CDR3 end, and the germline J gene provides the missing end. Germline V gene sequence: CDR1 SEHNR, CDR2 FQNEAQ (reference sequence). This CDR3 is built from 12 residues.

On this clone itself: The sequenced fragment ends 3 residues before the CDR3 boundary, so the rest is inferred from the germline J gene. This sequence joins TRBV7-2 and TRBJ2-5, with D perhaps TRBD1 (6 bases). The length of the CDR3 is 14 residues. Germline loops: CDR1 SGHTA, CDR2 FQGNSA. Trimming removed 5 bases at V and 2 bases at J, with 12 bases between. This chain's CDR3 is CASSVQGWQETQYF. The CDR3 bases that were read are TGTGCCAGCAGCGTACAGGGCTGGCAAGAGACC.